These 26 T cell receptor beta chains were all obtained from the same sample, sequenced in a study of beta chain features in type 1 diabetes (dated by TCRdb to the late 2010s). The study at large found these results: Type 1 diabetes patients showed a moderate but significant shortening of TCRB CDR3 length in all four CD4+ subsets.

These receptors have no identified antigens. The library was generated by the immunoSEQ multiplex PCR assay. All of the isolated RNA was reverse transcribed with the High Capacity cDNA Reverse Transcription Kit, so expressed TCRB transcripts were sequenced. TCRdb provides this immuneACCESS table in a form limited to in-frame rearrangements. Some clones are lacking; in checked studies, under half of them reflect an unresolved V gene, and why the rest are absent is not known. The sample has a few hundred thousand clones on record, around 24% of them singletons. Clones ranked in the top ten supply 0.012% of the sample. Source material: naive CD4+ T cells from blood. The cell subset or site label, read with the paper, signifies: true naive CD4+ T cells. The receptors come from a woman aged 25 to 39 with type 1 diabetes.

The J gene is TRBJ1-1, the V gene TRBV29-1; a weak D match, TRBD1 (5 bases). V lost 7 bases to trimming and J lost 5 bases, with 14 bases between them. The CDR3 length is 12 residues. Germline assignment: CDR1 SQVTM and CDR2 ANQGSEA. CDR3 loop: CSAGLWGTEAFF. CDR3 DNA: TGCAGCGCGGGACTGTGGGGGACTGAAGCTTTCTTT.

This clone was detected only once. The V gene is TRBV11-1, the J gene TRBJ1-1; 7 bases map to TRBD1. The germline CDR1 and CDR2 sequences are SGHAT and FQDESV (reference sequence). V gave up 3 bases and J gave up 6 bases; unmatched junction bases: 7. The CDR3 totals 14 residues. The CDR3 nucleotides read TGTGCCAGCAGCTTGACAGGGTCGGCGGCTGAAGCTTTCTTT. Translating it yields CASSLTGSAAEAFF.

This clone was counted between two and nine times. The V and J genes are TRBV4-1 and TRBJ2-1; D is possibly TRBD1 (6 bases). The V end lost 4 bases, the J end lost 5 bases, and 12 bases lay between the germline ends. The CDR3 loop spans 14 amino acids. CDR1 and CDR2 (germline): MGHRA, YSYEKL. CDR3: CASSPGQWNNEQFF. The CDR3 DNA reads as TGCGCCAGCAGCCCCGGACAGTGGAACAATGAGCAGTTCTTC.

The chain links TRBV5-1 to TRBJ1-1; D remains unclear. The germline gives CDR1 SGHRS, CDR2 YFSETQ. V gave up 4 bases and J gave up 2 bases, with 3 bases separating them. This CDR3 is built from 11 residues. The CDR3 DNA is TGCGCCAGCAGCCTAAACACTGAAGCTTTCTTT. Translation gives CASSLNTEAFF.

The chain uses TRBV28 and TRBJ2-2, with 8 bases that match TRBD2. The CDR3 contains 14 residues. The V and J ends lost 6 bases and 4 bases, in that order; junction bases with no gene match: 4. Germline CDR1 MDHEN, CDR2 SYDVKM. The CDR3: CASSSGGATGELFF. The CDR3 DNA is TGTGCCAGCAGCTCGGGGGGGGCCACCGGGGAGCTGTTTTTT.

The chain combines TRBV5-1 with TRBJ2-7; D is perhaps TRBD1 (5 bases). Trimming removed 2 bases at V and 3 bases at J, with 15 bases between. Germline V gene lookup returns CDR1 SGHRS and CDR2 YFSETQ. CDR3 size: 15 residues. The CDR3 spells CASSFRQGDVYEQYF. The DNA for the CDR3 is TGCGCCAGCAGCTTCCGTCAGGGCGACGTCTACGAGCAGTACTTC.

This clone has just a few counts. The chain joins TRBV18 to TRBJ1-4, with D perhaps matching TRBD1 (6 bases). The CDR3 runs 13 residues. The germline gives CDR1 KGHSH, CDR2 LQKENI. V was trimmed by 3 bases and J by 8 bases, leaving 10 bases between them. The chain's CDR3 is CASSPRTEEKLFF. The CDR3 DNA follows: TGTGCCAGCTCACCGCGGACAGAAGAAAAACTGTTTTTT.

This clone was detected only a few times. The rearrangement uses TRBV30 and TRBJ1-2, with a possible D match to TRBD1 (6 bases). The V end was cut by 5 bases, the J end by 8 bases, with 15 bases between. This CDR3 comprises 12 residues. Germline V lookup: CDR1 GTSNPN, CDR2 SVGIG (reference sequence). CDR3 in amino acids: CAWGNRRGGYTF. The CDR3 coding sequence is TGTGCCTGGGGGAACAGAAGGGGGGGCTACACCTTC.

The V call is TRBV7-2, the J call TRBJ2-5; 11 nucleotides match TRBD2. Losses at the gene ends were 5 bases for V and 4 bases for J; bases not matched to a gene: 6. Germline lookup yields CDR1 SGHTA and CDR2 FQGNSA. CDR3 length equals 15 residues. The DNA of the CDR3 is TGTGCCAGCAGCAAACTAGCGGGAGTGGTAGAGACCCAGTACTTC. Its protein product is CASSKLAGVVETQYF.

This clone has a handful of counts. This chain links TRBV4-1 with TRBJ1-2, with TRBD1 identical over 8 bases. The CDR3 covers 15 residues. CDR1 and CDR2 from the germline V gene are MGHRA and YSYEKL. The V gene end was trimmed by 4 bases and the J gene end by 3 bases; junction bases not matched to a gene: 7. The CDR3 nucleotides read TGCGCCAGCAGCCTCCAGGGGGCAGGGGACTATGGCTACACCTTC. Translated, it gives CASSLQGAGDYGYTF.

As to this clone: Germline and junction disagree at one end, which may indicate a read error. The chain links TRBV7-8 to TRBJ1-2; 8 positions agree with TRBD1. Germline V CDR1 and CDR2: SGHVS, FQNEAQ. The CDR3 length is 15 residues. The CDR3 DNA is TGTGCCAGCAGTTTAGGGACAGGTTCTAACTATGGCTACACCTTC. This gives the protein CASSLGTGSNYGYTF.

This clone was seen more than once but under ten times. This chain links TRBV7-2 with TRBJ2-7; weak D call: TRBD2 (5 bases). The CDR3 sequence is 15 residues long. With 2 bases removed from V and 0 bases from J, the gap between germline ends came to 11 bases. Germline-derived CDR1 and CDR2 are SGHTA and FQGNSA. This chain's CDR3 is CASSLIAMSSYEQYF. DNA for the CDR3: TGTGCCAGCAGCTTAATAGCGATGAGCTCCTACGAGCAGTACTTC. The full variable domain, in which reference TRBV7-2 and TRBJ2-7 provide the parts outside the CDR3, is GAGVSQSPSNKVTEKGKDVELRCDPISGHTALYWYRQSLGQGLEFLIYFQGNSAPDKSGLPSDRFSAERTGGSVSTLTIQRTQQEDSAVYLCASSLIAMSSYEQYFGPGTRLTVT.

The gene calls are TRBV18 and TRBJ2-3; 11 bases map to TRBD2. The CDR3 spans 16 residues. Germline V gives CDR1 KGHSH, CDR2 LQKENI. V shed 2 bases, J shed 5 bases, and the junction held 6 bases outside the gene matches. The CDR3 sequence: CASSPRTSGSLDTQYF. CDR3 sequence (DNA): TGTGCCAGCTCACCAAGGACTAGCGGGTCCTTAGATACGCAGTATTTT. The variable domain in full, completed from reference TRBV18 and TRBJ2-3, reads NAGVMQNPRHLVRRRGQEARLRCSPMKGHSHVYWYRQLPEEGLKFMVYLQKENIIDESGMPKERFSAEFPKEGPSILRIQQVVRGDSAAYFCASSPRTSGSLDTQYFGPGTRLTVL.

The V gene is TRBV2, the J gene TRBJ1-5; no clear D gene. V lost 3 bases to trimming and J lost 7 bases, with 10 bases between them. CDR3 size: 13 residues. Germline V lookup: CDR1 SNHLY, CDR2 FYNNEI. The CDR3 coding sequence is TGTGCCAGCAGTGATGGAGGGATCCAGCCCCAGCATTTT. Translation: CASSDGGIQPQHF.

V usage is TRBV7-3 and J usage is TRBJ2-7, with unresolved D. Germline V gene lookup returns CDR1 SGHTA and CDR2 FQGTGA. CDR3 length equals 13 residues. Trimming left V 1 base short and J 7 bases short, with 11 bases between. Written as DNA, the CDR3 is TGTGCCAGCAGCTTAAATCCGCCCGGGGAGCAGTACTTC. It is translated as CASSLNPPGEQYF. The variable domain in full, completed from reference TRBV7-3 and TRBJ2-7, reads GAGVSQTPSNKVTEKGKYVELRCDPISGHTALYWYRQSLGQGPEFLIYFQGTGAADDSGLPNDRFFAVRPEGSVSTLKIQRTERGDSAVYLCASSLNPPGEQYFGPGTRLTVT.

The rearrangement uses TRBV5-1 and TRBJ2-2; the match to TRBD1 covers 7 bases. CDR3 length: 15 amino acids. The ends lost 4 bases at V and 5 bases at J; junction bases unmatched: 8. CDR1 and CDR2 from the germline V gene are SGHRS and YFSETQ. The CDR3, as DNA: TGCGCCAGCAGCACCAGACAGGGCGGGACCGGGGAGCTGTTTTTT. Its translation: CASSTRQGGTGELFF.

This clone was picked up a small number of times. The rearrangement links TRBV7-2 to TRBJ2-3; 9 positions agree with TRBD2. There are 16 residues in the CDR3. The germline gives CDR1 SGHTA, CDR2 FQGNSA. J was trimmed by 0 bases and V by 1 base; bases with no gene match: 2. CDR3 in amino acids: CASSLGLAVSTDTQYF. In DNA form, the CDR3 reads TGTGCCAGCAGCTTAGGACTAGCGGTGAGCACAGATACGCAGTATTTT.

This clone came up a few times. The chain has TRBV25-1 and TRBJ2-7; a possible D gene is TRBD2 (7 bases). CDR3 length: 14 residues. In germline, CDR1 is MGHDK, CDR2 SYGVNS. V was clipped by 6 bases and J by 6 bases, with 18 bases between them. The CDR3 loop reads CASRPQGGDFEQYF. For the CDR3, the DNA is TGTGCCAGCAGGCCTCAAGGGGGGGACTTCGAGCAGTACTTC.

Details on this clone: Other DNA sequences within the sample encode an identical CDR3. This chain uses TRBV2 with TRBJ2-1; 7 positions match TRBD1. The length of the CDR3 is 14 residues. J lost 4 bases, V lost 6 bases, and 6 bases had no gene match. CDR1 and CDR2 (germline): SNHLY, FYNNEI. CDR3 sequence reads: CASRGDSLYNEQFF. The CDR3, as DNA: TGTGCCAGCAGGGGGGACAGCCTTTACAATGAGCAGTTCTTC.

This clone was found a few times. As DNA, the CDR3 is TGTGCCAGCAGGCAGGGGCAGACCGGGGAGCTGTTTTTT. This codes for CASRQGQTGELFF. This chain links TRBV5-4 with TRBJ2-2; a weak D match, TRBD1 (6 bases). V lost 5 bases, J lost 5 bases, and 10 bases lay in between. The CDR3 is 13 amino acids. Germline V gives CDR1 SGHNT, CDR2 YYREEE (reference sequence).

The V gene is TRBV7-3, the J gene TRBJ2-3; 7 bases line up with TRBD2. J lost 4 bases, V lost 4 bases, and 11 bases had no gene match. Per germline, CDR1 SGHTA and CDR2 FQGTGA. CDR3 size: 16 residues. CDR3 in amino acids: CASSSKLGLDPDTQYF. CDR3 DNA: TGTGCCAGCAGCTCCAAGCTTGGACTAGACCCAGATACGCAGTATTTT.

This rearrangement joins TRBV9 to TRBJ2-5, with 12 nucleotides matching TRBD2. There are 20 residues in the CDR3. The germline V gene encodes CDR1 SGDLS and CDR2 YYNGEE. J lost 2 bases, V lost 4 bases, and 18 bases had no gene match. CDR3 sequence reads: CASSSSTPGTSGLLQETQYF. The CDR3 region has the DNA TGTGCCAGCAGCTCCTCTACCCCTGGGACTAGCGGGCTCCTTCAAGAGACCCAGTACTTC. Full variable domain (rest looked up from reference TRBV9 and TRBJ2-5): DSGVTQTPKHLITATGQRVTLRCSPRSGDLSVYWYQQSLDQGLQFLIQYYNGEERAKGNILERFSAQQFPDLHSELNLSSLELGDSALYFCASSSSTPGTSGLLQETQYFGPGTRLLVL.

The count of this clone is one. V usage is TRBV7-6 and J usage is TRBJ2-5; weak D call: TRBD1 (6 bases). The CDR3 contains 13 residues. Per the germline V gene, CDR1 is SGHVS and CDR2 is FNYEAQ. V was clipped by 4 bases and J by 3 bases, with 9 bases between them. The CDR3 here is CASSSRTEETQYF. CDR3 sequence (DNA): TGTGCCAGCAGCTCCAGGACAGAAGAGACCCAGTACTTC.

The chain uses TRBV6-6 and TRBJ2-7, with 10 bases lining up with TRBD2. Germline CDR1 is MNHNY and CDR2 is SVGAGI (reference sequence). CDR3 length: 14 amino acids. The J segment lost 0 bases and the V segment lost 6 bases, leaving 2 bases of the junction unmatched. CDR3 region: CASSPSGSSYEQYF. The CDR3 bases are TGTGCCAGCAGCCCTAGCGGGAGCTCCTACGAGCAGTACTTC.

The rearrangement uses TRBV20-1 and TRBJ1-1; D is unresolved. This CDR3 spans 10 amino acids. Germline values: CDR1 DFQATT, CDR2 SNEGSKA (reference sequence). The germline V and J ends were trimmed by 5 bases and 4 bases, with 5 bases remaining between them. CDR3 protein: CSAGGTEAFF. The CDR3 DNA reads TGCAGTGCTGGCGGCACTGAAGCTTTCTTT.

The chain links TRBV29-1 to TRBJ2-1, with D perhaps TRBD1 (5 bases). V was pared by 4 bases and J by 4 bases, with 17 bases between. Germline CDR1 reads SQVTM; CDR2 reads ANQGSEA. The CDR3 runs 15 residues. The CDR3 loop is CSVAGGATLYNEQFF. DNA of the CDR3: TGCAGCGTTGCGGGTGGGGCTACGCTTTACAATGAGCAGTTCTTC.